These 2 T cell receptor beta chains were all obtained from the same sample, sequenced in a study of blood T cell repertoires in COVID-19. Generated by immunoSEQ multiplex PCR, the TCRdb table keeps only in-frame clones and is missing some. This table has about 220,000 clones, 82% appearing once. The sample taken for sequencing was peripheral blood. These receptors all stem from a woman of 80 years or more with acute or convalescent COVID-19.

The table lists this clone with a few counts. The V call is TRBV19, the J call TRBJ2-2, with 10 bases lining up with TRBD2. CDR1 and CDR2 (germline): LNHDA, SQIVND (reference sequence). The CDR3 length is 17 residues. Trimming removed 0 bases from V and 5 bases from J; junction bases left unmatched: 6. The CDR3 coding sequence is TGTGCCAGTAGTATAGATCGGCTAGCGGGGGAAACCGGGGAGCTGTTTTTT. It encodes CASSIDRLAGETGELFF. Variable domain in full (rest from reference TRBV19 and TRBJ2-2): DGGITQSPKYLFRKEGQNVTLSCEQNLNHDAMYWYRQDPGQGLRLIYYSQIVNDFQKGDIAEGYSVSREKKESFPLTVTSAQKNPTAFYLCASSIDRLAGETGELFFGEGSRLTVL.

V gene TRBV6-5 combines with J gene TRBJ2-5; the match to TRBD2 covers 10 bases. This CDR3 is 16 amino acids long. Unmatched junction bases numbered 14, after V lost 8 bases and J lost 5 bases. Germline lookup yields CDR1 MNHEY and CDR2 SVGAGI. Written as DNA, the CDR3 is TGTGCCAGCCGTTTTATAGCGGGGGGTGCCGTGGAGACCCAGTACTTC. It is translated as CASRFIAGGAVETQYF.